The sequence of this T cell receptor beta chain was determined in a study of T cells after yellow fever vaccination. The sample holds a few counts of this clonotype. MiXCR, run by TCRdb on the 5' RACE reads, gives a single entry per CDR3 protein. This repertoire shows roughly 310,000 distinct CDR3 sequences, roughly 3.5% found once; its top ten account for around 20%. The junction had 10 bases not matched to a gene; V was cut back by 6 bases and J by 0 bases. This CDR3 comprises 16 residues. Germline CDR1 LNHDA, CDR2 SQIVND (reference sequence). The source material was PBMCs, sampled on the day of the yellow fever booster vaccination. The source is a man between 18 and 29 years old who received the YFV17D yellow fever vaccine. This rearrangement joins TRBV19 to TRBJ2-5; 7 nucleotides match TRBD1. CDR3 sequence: CASSDGTAPYQETQYF. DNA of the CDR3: TGTGCCAGTAGCGACGGGACAGCGCCGTACCAAGAGACCCAGTACTTC.